This T cell receptor (beta chain) appears in the sequencing data of a study of early T cells in non-severe SARS-CoV-2 infection. Study background: The study sequenced bulk RNA from unsorted whole blood, with chains unpaired. General study findings and limits: Anti-spike CD8 specificities were favored by VDJdb matching, whose results missed private and CD4 specificities.

This clonotype was observed a few times. Its specificity is unknown. The CDR3 has 13 amino acids. Trimming removed 5 bases from V and 6 bases from J, with 13 bases in between. Per the germline V gene, CDR1 is SGHTA and CDR2 is FQGNSA. Attached unique molecular identifiers marked individual cDNA molecules. MiXCR, applied by TCRdb to the 5' RACE reads, yields one record per CDR3 protein. The sample contains 75,000 to 100,000 distinct CDR3 sequences, 16% of which appear only once. The V gene is TRBV7-2, the J gene TRBJ2-5; D unclear. The receptor was isolated from an adult who was a healthcare worker with PCR-confirmed SARS-CoV-2 infection or an uninfected control (not recorded which). Sequences were obtained from whole blood. The chain's CDR3 is CASSPDATKTQYF. DNA of the CDR3: TGTGCCAGCAGCCCCGACGCGACCAAGACCCAGTACTTC.